The clone carrying this T cell receptor (beta chain) came up many times. The antigen remains unidentified. Documented time point: longitudinal time-point 2. These data originate in a study of neurological immune-mediated disorders. Study-wide results and limits: TCR clonal expansion peaked in HTLV-1-associated myelopathy patients and was lowest in multiple sclerosis patients.

The making of cDNA relied on 5'RACE with 10-nucleotide random UMIs. TCRdb recomputed calls from the 5' RACE reads with MiXCR, one row per CDR3 protein. The sample has 70,000 to 95,000 distinct CDR3 sequences; about 13% are singletons. CDR1 and CDR2 from the germline V gene are MNHEY and SVGAGI. V was cut by 0 bases and J by 7 bases, with 13 bases left in between. There are 15 residues in the CDR3. Sequenced material: PBMCs. This clonotype was obtained from a female donor with HTLV-1-associated myelopathy (HAM/TSP). The chain combines TRBV6-5 with TRBJ2-1, with D unclear. This CDR3 is CASSYSNSLGNEQFF. The DNA for the CDR3 is TGTGCCAGCAGTTACTCGAATTCTTTAGGGAATGAGCAGTTCTTC.